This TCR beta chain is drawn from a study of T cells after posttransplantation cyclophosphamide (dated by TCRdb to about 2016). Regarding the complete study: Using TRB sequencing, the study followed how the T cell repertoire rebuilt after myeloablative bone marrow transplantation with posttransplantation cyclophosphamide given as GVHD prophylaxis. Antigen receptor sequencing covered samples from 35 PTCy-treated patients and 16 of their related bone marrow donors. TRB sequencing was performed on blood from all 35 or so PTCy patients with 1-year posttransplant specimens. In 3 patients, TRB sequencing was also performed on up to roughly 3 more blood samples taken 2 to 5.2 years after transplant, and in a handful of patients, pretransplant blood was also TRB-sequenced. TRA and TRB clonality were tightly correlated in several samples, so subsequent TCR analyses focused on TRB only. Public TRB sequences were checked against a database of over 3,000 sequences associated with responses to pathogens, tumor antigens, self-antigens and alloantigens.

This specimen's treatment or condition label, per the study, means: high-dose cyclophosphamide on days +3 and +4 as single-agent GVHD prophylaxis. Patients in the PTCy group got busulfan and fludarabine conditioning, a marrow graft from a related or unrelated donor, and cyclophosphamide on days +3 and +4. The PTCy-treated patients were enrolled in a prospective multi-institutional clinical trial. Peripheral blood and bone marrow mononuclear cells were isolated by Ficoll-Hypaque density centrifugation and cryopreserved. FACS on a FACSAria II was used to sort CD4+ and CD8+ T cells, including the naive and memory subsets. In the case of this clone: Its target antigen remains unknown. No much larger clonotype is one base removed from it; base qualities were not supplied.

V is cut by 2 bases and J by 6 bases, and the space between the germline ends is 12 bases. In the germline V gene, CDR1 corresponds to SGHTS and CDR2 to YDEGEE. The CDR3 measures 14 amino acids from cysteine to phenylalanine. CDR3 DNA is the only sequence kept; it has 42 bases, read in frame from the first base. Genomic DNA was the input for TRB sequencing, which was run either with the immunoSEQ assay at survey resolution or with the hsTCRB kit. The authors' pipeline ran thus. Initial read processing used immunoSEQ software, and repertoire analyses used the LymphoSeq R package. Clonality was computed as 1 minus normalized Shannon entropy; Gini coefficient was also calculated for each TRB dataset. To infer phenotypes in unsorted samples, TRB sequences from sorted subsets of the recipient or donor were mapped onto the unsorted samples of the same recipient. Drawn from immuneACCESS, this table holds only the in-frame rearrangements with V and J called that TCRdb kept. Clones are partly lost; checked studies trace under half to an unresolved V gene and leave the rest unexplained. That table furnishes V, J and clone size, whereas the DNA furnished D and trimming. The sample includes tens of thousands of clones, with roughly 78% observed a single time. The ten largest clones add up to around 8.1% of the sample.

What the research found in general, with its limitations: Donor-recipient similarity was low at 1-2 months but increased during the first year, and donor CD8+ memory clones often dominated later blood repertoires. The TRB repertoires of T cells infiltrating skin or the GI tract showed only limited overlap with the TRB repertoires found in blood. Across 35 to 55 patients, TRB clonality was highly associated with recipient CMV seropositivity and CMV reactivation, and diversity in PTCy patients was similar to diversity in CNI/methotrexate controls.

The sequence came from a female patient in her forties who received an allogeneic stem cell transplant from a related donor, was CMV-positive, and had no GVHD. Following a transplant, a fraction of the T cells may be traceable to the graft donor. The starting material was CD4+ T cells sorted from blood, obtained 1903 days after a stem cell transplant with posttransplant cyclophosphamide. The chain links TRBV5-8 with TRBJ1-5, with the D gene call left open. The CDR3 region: CASSLDTVAQPQHF. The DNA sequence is TGTGCCAGCAGCTTAGACACAGTTGCTCAGCCCCAGCATTTT.